Listed below are T cell receptor beta chains from one sample, sequenced in a study of OX40 agonist ivuxolimab in advanced cancers. Libraries were prepared by immunoSEQ multiplex PCR; TCRdb keeps only in-frame clonotypes and omits some of them. The data contain about 67,000 clones, about 90% of them singletons. Sequencing used CD4+ or CD8+ T cells sorted from blood, obtained in a trial of the OX40 agonist ivuxolimab. The origin of the receptors is an adult with an advanced solid tumor such as melanoma, head and neck, liver or kidney cancer. The CDR3 runs from the conserved cysteine through the conserved F or W.

v_gene	j_gene	CDR3aa
TRBV5-1	TRBJ1-3	CASSPDSISGNTIYF
TRBV11-2	TRBJ2-3	CASSLAASGRTDTQYF
TRBV11-2	TRBJ2-5	CASSLDDGSGTQYF
TRBV14	TRBJ2-1	CASSGIDRILAGLNEQFF
TRBV7-9	TRBJ1-5	CASSRFELEGQPQHF
TRBV5-1	TRBJ1-5	CASSEEGVGQPQHF
TRBV7-9	TRBJ1-2	CASSLAGAHHYGYTF
TRBV19	TRBJ2-5	CASTSGETQYF
TRBV19	TRBJ1-1	CASSTGRISGTEAFF
TRBV9	TRBJ1-3	CASSATGPVGGNTIYF
TRBV27	TRBJ2-2	CASSRGQNTGELFF
TRBV2	TRBJ1-5	CASSPGLKGNQPQHF
TRBV27	TRBJ2-3	CASSPRWASTDTQYF
TRBV14	TRBJ2-1	CASSQDQGRENEQFF
TRBV18	TRBJ2-7	CASSREGGSYEQYF
TRBV7-3	TRBJ2-7	CASSLGPEGYEQYF
TRBV5-4	TRBJ2-7	CASSSYGRRPDEQYF
TRBV18	TRBJ2-7	CASSPQSLANYEQYF
TRBV18	TRBJ2-7	CASSPGVYEQYF
TRBV19	TRBJ2-5	CASSIGWGETQYF
TRBV28	TRBJ2-7	CASSSSDRGLTYEQYF
TRBV10-3	TRBJ2-7	CAISDPGMSGVVYEQYF
TRBV6-7	TRBJ1-2	CASSYSRVGNYGYTF
TRBV7-9	TRBJ2-1	CASSPDEQFF
TRBV10-2	TRBJ2-2	CASSETSGRTPNTGELFF
TRBV7-3	TRBJ1-1	CASSPSPGREAFF
TRBV28	TRBJ2-7	CASRALRGLAGVAYEQYF
TRBV28	TRBJ1-6	CASSTFQLDLAALHF
TRBV5-4	TRBJ1-1	CASSLGRAGGLNTEAFF
TRBV7-2	TRBJ2-7	CASSLVQGADYEQYF
TRBV29-1	TRBJ1-2	CSVEDRLGYTF
TRBV7-2	TRBJ1-6	CASSPPGTGLNSPLHF
TRBV7-7	TRBJ2-1	CASSLVAGTTYNEQFF
TRBV4-2	TRBJ2-1	CASSQKTGNEQFF
TRBV7-2	TRBJ2-5	CASSLVASGKGETQYF
TRBV5-1	TRBJ2-4	CASSSTGIGVARHF
TRBV12-5	TRBJ2-1	CASGGFDEQFF
TRBV18	TRBJ2-5	CASSLVAGEETQYF
TRBV19	TRBJ2-2	CASSIVRGQSTGELFF
TRBV10-3	TRBJ1-5	CAISLAGNQPQHF
TRBV28	TRBJ1-5	CATGQLGNQPQHF
TRBV14	TRBJ2-1	CASSQVYLTGTRHNEQFF
TRBV27	TRBJ1-1	CASSAGVGYTEAFF
TRBV30	TRBJ1-1	CAWSVGGSNTEAFF
TRBV5-1	TRBJ2-7	CASSSKGWGPSYEQYF
TRBV28	TRBJ2-1	CASTPGGGNHNEQFF
TRBV28	TRBJ2-3	CASSINRETDTQYF
TRBV19	TRBJ2-7	CASSIRDGDYEQYF
TRBV27	TRBJ2-1	CASRLTGVGNEQFF
TRBV7-9	TRBJ2-6	CASSADPGFISGANVLTF